This T cell receptor (beta chain) originates from a study of blood T cell repertoires in COVID-19. Study-wide background: Samples taken during acute and convalescent COVID-19 were collected in the United States, Italy and Spain. Nucleic acid was either cDNA or gDNA, and it came from T cells, B-cell-depleted T cells, or PBMCs.

The J segment lost 1 base and the V segment lost 5 bases, leaving 6 bases of the junction unmatched. The V gene's germline CDR1 is KGHSH and CDR2 LQKENI. CDR3 length: 15 residues. This clone was seen a single time. In the authors' workflow: Researchers report that nucleated cell counts were estimated from reference gene primer amplification. The method was immunoSEQ multiplex PCR; TCRdb's version includes in-frame clones alone and lacks a portion of them. V, J and clone size are those of that table, while D and trimming were read from the DNA. The sample includes under 250,000 clones, roughly four fifths of them seen just once.

Sample: peripheral blood. The origin of this receptor is a woman aged 30 to 39 who had recovered from COVID-19. The J gene is TRBJ1-1, the V gene TRBV18; 8 bases line up with TRBD1. CDR3 loop: CASSTLDRANTEAFF. The CDR3 DNA reads as TGTGCCAGCTCAACTCTGGACAGGGCGAACACTGAAGCTTTCTTT. Full variable domain (remainder filled in from reference TRBV18 and TRBJ1-1): NAGVMQNPRHLVRRRGQEARLRCSPMKGHSHVYWYRQLPEEGLKFMVYLQKENIIDESGMPKERFSAEFPKEGPSILRIQQVVRGDSAAYFCASSTLDRANTEAFFGQGTRLTVV.